This TCR beta chain was recorded in a study of cytomegalovirus exposure and HLA in healthy donors. The PCR had 60 Vbeta and 13 Jbeta primers. Sequencing used immunoSEQ multiplex PCR; TCRdb keeps in-frame clones, though not all of them. The sample holds roughly 140,000 clones; roughly 82% are singletons and the top ten take around 5.4%. The TCR comes from a man younger than 40 in good health and CMV-seropositive. Material for sequencing was PBMCs.

The CDR3 sequence: CASSTRQNNYGYTF. The CDR3 nucleotides are TGTGCCAGCAGCACCCGACAGAATAACTATGGCTACACCTTC. V is TRBV7-2 and J is TRBJ1-2; D is perhaps TRBD1 (5 bases). This CDR3 contains 14 residues. The germline V gene has CDR1 SGHTA and CDR2 FQGNSA. Trimming left V 5 bases short and J 1 base short, with 11 bases between. The variable domain in full, with the rest retrieved from reference TRBV7-2 and TRBJ1-2, is GAGVSQSPSNKVTEKGKDVELRCDPISGHTALYWYRQSLGQGLEFLIYFQGNSAPDKSGLPSDRFSAERTGGSVSTLTIQRTQQEDSAVYLCASSTRQNNYGYTFGSGTRLTVV.